This T cell receptor (beta chain) appears in the sequencing data of a study of CD4 and CD8 cells across lung adenocarcinoma regions. In TCRdb, the PCR reads were re-called with MiXCR into one record per CDR3 protein. The repertoire consists of approximately 10,000 distinct CDR3 sequences, with about three fifths occurring once and the leading ten covering 88%. Samples came from patients with localized non-small cell lung adenocarcinoma. Notes on this clonotype: One junction end disagrees with the germline gene, perhaps due to a read error.

The CDR3 loop spans 15 amino acids. The germline CDR1 and CDR2 sequences are MNHNS and SASEGT. What was sequenced was CD8+ T cells from the margin of a lung tumor. V is TRBV6-1 and J is TRBJ2-2; the D gene is possibly TRBD2 (5 bases). The origin of this receptor is a male donor with lung adenocarcinoma. The CD4 and CD8 labels of this study may be unreliable. CDR3 residues: CASSGRPDSTGKLFF. CDR3 in DNA: TGTGCCAGCAGCGGACGGCCGGATAGCACCGGGAAGCTGTTTTTT.